This T cell receptor beta chain was recorded in a study of blood T cell repertoires in COVID-19. Only in-frame clones appear in the TCRdb table, and some are missing; sequencing was by immunoSEQ multiplex PCR. The sample lists approximately 250,000 clones, approximately 86% seen once, with just under 1% in the top ten. The CDR3 is 15 amino acids. Germline assignment: CDR1 MNHEY and CDR2 SMNVEV (reference sequence). Deletions cut 0 bases from V and 4 bases from J, with 10 bases between. The study recruited people aged roughly 18 to 89 years across approximately 24 US areas. Categorization into cohorts depended on clinical history that participants reported. Two negative PCRs, clearance, or symptom resolution had been documented for recovered Cohort 3 donors.

Sequencing was performed on PBMCs or T cells enriched from blood (not recorded which). The sequence derives from a woman aged 30 to 39 who had recovered from COVID-19. V and J are TRBV27 and TRBJ1-3, with a possible D match to TRBD1 (6 bases). The CDR3 here is CASSLSRGGGNTIYF. The CDR3 bases are TGTGCCAGCAGTTTATCGAGGGGGGGAGGAAACACCATATATTTT.